The 15 T cell receptor beta chains below were found in one sample sequenced in a study of human T cells and chemical hapten exposure. TCRdb reanalysed the RACE reads using MiXCR and keeps one entry per CDR3 protein. This sample has 11,000 to 15,000 distinct CDR3 sequences, with around 15% found just once. Time point: patch test 1, 2 weeks after DPC sensitization. Documented treatment: therapeutic diphenylcyclopropenone sensitization with weekly scalp DPC. The sequencing used whole blood, collected in connection with sensitization to the hapten diphenylcyclopropenone (DPC). The receptors derive from a woman aged 25 to 39 with alopecia areata. Some clones in this sample may be carry-over from other donors' samples.

Ten or more counts support this clonotype. The J gene is TRBJ2-3, the V gene TRBV5-4; TRBD1 matches at 7 bases. CDR1 and CDR2 from the germline V gene are SGHNT and YYREEE (reference sequence). Trimming at V came to 5 bases and at J to 5 bases, leaving 8 bases not matched to a gene. CDR3 length: 14 amino acids. The CDR3 protein is CASRFAGQVDTQYF. The CDR3 DNA reads TGTGCCAGCAGGTTCGCTGGACAGGTAGATACGCAGTATTTT.

This clonotype has only a few counts. This CDR3 fails to terminate in the conserved phenylalanine or tryptophan, so it likely reflects a read error. The chain employs TRBV2 and TRBJ2-5; D is uncertain. CDR1 and CDR2 from the germline V gene are SNHLY and FYNNEI. The V gene lost 9 bases and the J gene lost 4 bases, with 6 bases spanning the gap. This CDR3 is built from 10 residues. The CDR3 region is CASYRETQYS. CDR3 nucleotides: TGTGCCAGTTATCGAGAGACCCAGTACTCC.

This clonotype is labeled as medium-sized. The chain uses TRBV6-6 and TRBJ1-2; D remains ambiguous. The CDR3 is 12 amino acids. V shed 6 bases and J shed 4 bases, with 9 bases lying between them. The germline gives CDR1 MNHNY, CDR2 SVGAGI (reference sequence). The CDR3 nucleotides read TGTGCCAGCAGACCCCTGGCCTATGGCTACACCTTC. It yields the protein CASRPLAYGYTF.

The chain joins TRBV11-2 to TRBJ2-3; D is perhaps TRBD2 (6 bases). This CDR3 is built from 13 residues. Germline lookup yields CDR1 SGHAT and CDR2 FQNNGV. The V gene lost 5 bases and the J gene lost 4 bases, with 10 bases spanning the gap. CDR3 sequence reads: CASSQAGPDTQYF. CDR3 DNA sequence: TGTGCCAGCAGCCAGGCGGGGCCAGATACGCAGTATTTT.

This clonotype was counted ten times or more. The J gene is TRBJ1-2, the V gene TRBV20-1, with TRBD1 matching over 7 bases. CDR1 and CDR2 from the germline V gene are DFQATT and SNEGSKA (reference sequence). The junction had 8 bases not matched to a gene; V was cut back by 3 bases and J by 4 bases. The CDR3 is 14 residues long. CDR3 coding DNA: TGCAGTGCTAGCCTGACAGGGAGCAGCTATGGCTACACCTTC. It yields the protein CSASLTGSSYGYTF.

This clonotype was seen many times. The chain links TRBV9 to TRBJ2-2; D is undetermined. This CDR3 has 13 amino acids. The V gene lost 0 bases and the J gene lost 6 bases, with 6 bases spanning the gap. Looked up from germline, CDR1 is SGDLS and CDR2 is YYNGEE. This CDR3 reads CASSVGSPGELFF. The DNA of the CDR3 is TGTGCCAGCAGCGTAGGTTCTCCCGGGGAGCTGTTTTTT.

This chain joins TRBV4-3 and TRBJ2-3, with 13 nucleotides matching TRBD2. Germline V gene data show CDR1 as LGHNA and CDR2 as YSLEER. V was pared by 1 base and J by 3 bases, with 4 bases of the junction left unmatched. This CDR3 contains 17 residues. The CDR3 nucleotides are TGCGCCAGCAGCCAAGGAGGACTAGCGGGAGTTACAGATACGCAGTATTTT. Translating it yields CASSQGGLAGVTDTQYF.

In its sample, this clonotype is medium-sized. The chain links TRBV6-2 or TRBV6-3 to TRBJ1-1; no firm D call. Germline loops: CDR1 MNHEY, CDR2 SVGEGT. Trimming removed 6 bases from V and 7 bases from J, with 15 bases in between. This CDR3 is built from 13 residues. The CDR3 nucleotides are TGTGCCAGCAGCCTGACGGGGAGGCATGAAGCTTTCTTT. This codes for CASSLTGRHEAFF.

This clonotype ranks as medium-sized. The gene calls are TRBV14 and TRBJ1-6; tentative D call: TRBD1 (5 bases). V lost 0 bases to trimming and J lost 8 bases, with 8 bases between them. The V gene's germline CDR1 is SGHDN and CDR2 FVKESK. There are 14 residues in the CDR3. The CDR3 reads CASSQETRDSPLHF. CDR3 DNA: TGTGCCAGCAGCCAAGAAACCAGGGATTCACCCCTCCACTTT. Using reference TRBV14 and TRBJ1-6 for the parts outside the CDR3, the full variable domain is EAGVTQFPSHSVIEKGQTVTLRCDPISGHDNLYWYRRVMGKEIKFLLHFVKESKQDESGMPNNRFLAERTGGTYSTLKVQPAELEDSGVYFCASSQETRDSPLHFGNGTRLTVT.

This clonotype was detected many times. This rearrangement joins TRBV11-2 to TRBJ2-3; D is unresolved. CDR1 is SGHAT and CDR2 is FQNNGV in the germline V gene. The CDR3 spans 14 residues. V was pared by 8 bases and J by 4 bases, with 16 bases between. For the CDR3, the DNA is TGTGCCAGCGATAAGACGGGTGACTCAGATACGCAGTATTTT. It specifies CASDKTGDSDTQYF.

This clonotype rates as medium-sized. J is TRBJ2-1 and V is TRBV2, with D uncertain. Between the trimmed V and J ends, which lost 7 bases and 4 bases, there was a span of 14 bases. This CDR3 is 14 amino acids long. Germline assignment: CDR1 SNHLY and CDR2 FYNNEI. The CDR3 reads CASTRRAPYNEQFF. The CDR3 DNA follows: TGTGCCAGCACCAGACGGGCCCCATACAATGAGCAGTTCTTC.

This clonotype showed up many times. The CDR3 DNA reads as TGTGCCAGCAGTTATGAAGATACGCAGTATTTT. It codes for CASSYEDTQYF. The chain combines TRBV6-2 or TRBV6-3 with TRBJ2-3; no clear D gene. Per the germline V gene, CDR1 is MNHEY and CDR2 is SVGEGT. The CDR3 is 11 residues long. V dropped 3 bases and J dropped 5 bases, with 3 bases sitting between them.

The gene calls are TRBV7-2 and TRBJ2-1, with D tentatively TRBD1 (5 bases). The CDR3 length is 18 residues. Germline assignment: CDR1 SGHTA and CDR2 FQGNSA. Trimming left V 3 bases short and J 4 bases short, with 22 bases between. The CDR3 region is CASSFQPIYSRGYNEQFF. CDR3 bases: TGTGCCAGCAGCTTTCAGCCGATCTATTCAAGGGGTTACAATGAGCAGTTCTTC.

Many counts were recorded for this clonotype. This chain joins TRBV4-1 and TRBJ2-3, with 8 bases identical to TRBD2. There are 18 residues in the CDR3. Germline V gene data show CDR1 as MGHRA and CDR2 as YSYEKL. Trimming removed 1 base from V and 6 bases from J; junction bases left unmatched: 15. The CDR3 DNA follows: TGCGCCAGCAGCCAAGCACCTATGGGGAGCGGGAGAACCGATACGCAGTATTTT. Its translation: CASSQAPMGSGRTDTQYF.

Ten or more counts support this clonotype. The CDR3 DNA is TGTGCCAGCCCACCGACTAGCGGAGAGATTAAAGAGACCCAGTACTTC. It encodes CASPPTSGEIKETQYF. This chain joins TRBV6-2 or TRBV6-3 and TRBJ2-5, with 9 bases that match TRBD2. Germline CDR1 reads MNHEY; CDR2 reads SVGEGT. There are 16 residues in the CDR3. Trimming cost V 8 bases and J 3 bases; bases outside gene matches: 13.